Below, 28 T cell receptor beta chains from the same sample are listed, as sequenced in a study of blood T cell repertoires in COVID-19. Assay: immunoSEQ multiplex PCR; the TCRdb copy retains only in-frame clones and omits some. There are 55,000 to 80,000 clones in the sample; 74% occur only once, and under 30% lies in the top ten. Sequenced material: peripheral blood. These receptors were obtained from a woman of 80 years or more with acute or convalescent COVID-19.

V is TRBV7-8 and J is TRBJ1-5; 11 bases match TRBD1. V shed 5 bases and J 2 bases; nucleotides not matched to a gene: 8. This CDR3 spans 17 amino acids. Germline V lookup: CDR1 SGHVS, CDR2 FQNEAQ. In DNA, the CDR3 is TGTGCCAGCAGCCTCGGGACAGGGGGGGTCGGCAATCAGCCCCAGCATTTT. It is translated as CASSLGTGGVGNQPQHF.

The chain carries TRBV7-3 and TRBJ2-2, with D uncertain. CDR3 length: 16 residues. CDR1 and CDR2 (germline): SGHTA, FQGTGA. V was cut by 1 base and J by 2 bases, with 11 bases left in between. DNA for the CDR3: TGTGCCAGCAGCTTAATCACGTTAGAAAACACCGGGGAGCTGTTTTTT. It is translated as CASSLITLENTGELFF.

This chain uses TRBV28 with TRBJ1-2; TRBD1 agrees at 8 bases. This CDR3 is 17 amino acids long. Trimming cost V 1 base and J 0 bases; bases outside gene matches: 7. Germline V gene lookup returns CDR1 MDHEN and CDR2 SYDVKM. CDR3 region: CASSLYGTGATNYGYTF. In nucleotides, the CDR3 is TGTGCCAGCAGTTTATACGGGACAGGCGCGACTAACTATGGCTACACCTTC.

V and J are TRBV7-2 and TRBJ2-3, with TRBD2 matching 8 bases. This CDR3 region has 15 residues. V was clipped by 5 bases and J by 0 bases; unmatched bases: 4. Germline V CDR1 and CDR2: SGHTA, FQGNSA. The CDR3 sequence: CASSQVAGSTDTQYF. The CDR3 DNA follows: TGTGCCAGCAGCCAAGTAGCGGGAAGCACAGATACGCAGTATTTT.

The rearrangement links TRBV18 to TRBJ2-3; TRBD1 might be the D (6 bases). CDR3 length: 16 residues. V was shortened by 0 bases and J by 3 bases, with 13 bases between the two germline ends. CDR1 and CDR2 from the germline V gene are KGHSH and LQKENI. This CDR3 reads CASSPPSRGRTDTQYF. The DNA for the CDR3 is TGTGCCAGCTCACCACCGAGCAGGGGAAGGACAGATACGCAGTATTTT.

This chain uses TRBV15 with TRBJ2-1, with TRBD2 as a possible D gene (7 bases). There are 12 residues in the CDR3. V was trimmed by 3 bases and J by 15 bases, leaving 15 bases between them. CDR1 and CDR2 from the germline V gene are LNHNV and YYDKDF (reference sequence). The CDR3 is CATSRGGGSPFF. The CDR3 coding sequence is TGTGCCACCAGCAGGGGGGGCGGGAGTCCGTTCTTC. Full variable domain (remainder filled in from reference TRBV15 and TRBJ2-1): DAMVIQNPRYQVTQFGKPVTLSCSQTLNHNVMYWYQQKSSQAPKLLFHYYDKDFNNEADTPDNFQSRRPNTSFCFLDIRSPGLGDTAMYLCATSRGGGSPFFGPGTRLTVL.

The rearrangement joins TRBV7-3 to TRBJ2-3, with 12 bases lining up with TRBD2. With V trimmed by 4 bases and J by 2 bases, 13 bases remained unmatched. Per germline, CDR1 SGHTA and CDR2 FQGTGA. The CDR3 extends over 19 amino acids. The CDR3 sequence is CASSSFRASGRELTDTQYF. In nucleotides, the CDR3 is TGTGCCAGCAGCTCCTTTAGAGCTAGCGGGAGGGAACTCACAGATACGCAGTATTTT. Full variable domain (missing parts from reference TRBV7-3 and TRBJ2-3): GAGVSQTPSNKVTEKGKYVELRCDPISGHTALYWYRQSLGQGPEFLIYFQGTGAADDSGLPNDRFFAVRPEGSVSTLKIQRTERGDSAVYLCASSSFRASGRELTDTQYFGPGTRLTVL.

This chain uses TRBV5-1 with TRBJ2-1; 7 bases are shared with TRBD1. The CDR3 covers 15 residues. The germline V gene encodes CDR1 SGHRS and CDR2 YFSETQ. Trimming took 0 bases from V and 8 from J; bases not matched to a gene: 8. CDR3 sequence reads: CASSLGTGLVDEQFF. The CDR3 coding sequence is TGCGCCAGCAGCTTGGGGACAGGTCTGGTCGATGAGCAGTTCTTC. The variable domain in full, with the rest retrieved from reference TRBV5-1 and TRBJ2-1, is KAGVTQTPRYLIKTRGQQVTLSCSPISGHRSVSWYQQTPGQGLQFLFEYFSETQRNKGNFPGRFSGRQFSNSRSEMNVSTLELGDSALYLCASSLGTGLVDEQFFGPGTRLTVL.

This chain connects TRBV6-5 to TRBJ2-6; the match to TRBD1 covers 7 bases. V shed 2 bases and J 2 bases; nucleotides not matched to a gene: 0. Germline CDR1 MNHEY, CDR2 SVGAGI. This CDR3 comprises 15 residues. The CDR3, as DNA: TGTGCCAGCAGTTACAGGGGGCCTGGGGCCAACGTCCTGACTTTC. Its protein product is CASSYRGPGANVLTF.

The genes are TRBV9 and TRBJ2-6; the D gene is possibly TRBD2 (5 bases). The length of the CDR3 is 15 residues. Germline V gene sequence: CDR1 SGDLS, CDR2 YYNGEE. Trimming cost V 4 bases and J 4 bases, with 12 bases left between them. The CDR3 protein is CASSPSLAGANVLTF. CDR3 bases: TGTGCCAGCAGCCCTTCCTTAGCGGGGGCCAACGTCCTGACTTTC.

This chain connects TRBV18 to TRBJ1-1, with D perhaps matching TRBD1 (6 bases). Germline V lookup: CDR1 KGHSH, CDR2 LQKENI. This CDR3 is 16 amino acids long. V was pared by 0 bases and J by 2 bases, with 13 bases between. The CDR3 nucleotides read TGTGCCAGCTCACCACCGGGGGCGCAGTATAACACTGAAGCTTTCTTT. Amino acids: CASSPPGAQYNTEAFF. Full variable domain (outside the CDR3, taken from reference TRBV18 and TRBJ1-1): NAGVMQNPRHLVRRRGQEARLRCSPMKGHSHVYWYRQLPEEGLKFMVYLQKENIIDESGMPKERFSAEFPKEGPSILRIQQVVRGDSAAYFCASSPPGAQYNTEAFFGQGTRLTVV.

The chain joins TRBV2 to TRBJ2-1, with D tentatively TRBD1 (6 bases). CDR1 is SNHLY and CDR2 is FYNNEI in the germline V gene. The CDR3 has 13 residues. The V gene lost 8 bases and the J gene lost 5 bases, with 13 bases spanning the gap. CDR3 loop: CASGRDTDNEQFF. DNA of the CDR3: TGTGCCAGCGGCCGGGACACCGACAATGAGCAGTTCTTC.

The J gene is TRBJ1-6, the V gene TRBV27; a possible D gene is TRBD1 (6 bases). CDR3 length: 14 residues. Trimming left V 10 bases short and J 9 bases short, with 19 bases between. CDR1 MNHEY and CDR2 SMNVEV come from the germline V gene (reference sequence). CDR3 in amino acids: CATRAAGAGSPLHF. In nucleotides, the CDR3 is TGTGCCACTAGGGCGGCGGGGGCGGGTTCACCCCTCCACTTT.

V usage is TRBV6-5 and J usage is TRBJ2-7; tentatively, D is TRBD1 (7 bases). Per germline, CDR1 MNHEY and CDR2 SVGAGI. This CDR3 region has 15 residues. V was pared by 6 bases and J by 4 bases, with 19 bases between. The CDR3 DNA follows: TGTGCCAGCAGCTTACTCAGGGGGGATGGTTACGAGCAGTACTTC. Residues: CASSLLRGDGYEQYF.

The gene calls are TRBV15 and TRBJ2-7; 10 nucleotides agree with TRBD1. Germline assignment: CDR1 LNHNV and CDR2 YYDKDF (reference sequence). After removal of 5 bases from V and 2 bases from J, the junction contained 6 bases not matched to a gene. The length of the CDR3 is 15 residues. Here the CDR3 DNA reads TGTGCCACCAGCGAAACGACAGGGGGCACCTACGAGCAGTACTTC. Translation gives CATSETTGGTYEQYF.

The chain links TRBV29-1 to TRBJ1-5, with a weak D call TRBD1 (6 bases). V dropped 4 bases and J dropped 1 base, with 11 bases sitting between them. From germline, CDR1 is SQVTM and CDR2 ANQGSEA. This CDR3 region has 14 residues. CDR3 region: CSVVYQGSNQPQHF. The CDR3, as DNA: TGCAGCGTTGTATATCAGGGGAGCAATCAGCCCCAGCATTTT.

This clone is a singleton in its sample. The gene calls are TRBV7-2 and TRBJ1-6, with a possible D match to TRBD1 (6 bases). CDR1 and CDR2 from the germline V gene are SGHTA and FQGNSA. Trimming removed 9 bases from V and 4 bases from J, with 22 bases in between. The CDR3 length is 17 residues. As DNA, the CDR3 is TGTGCCAGTTCCACGGACAGCTATTCTATATATAATTCACCCCTCCACTTT. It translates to CASSTDSYSIYNSPLHF. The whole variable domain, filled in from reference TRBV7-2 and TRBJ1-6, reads GAGVSQSPSNKVTEKGKDVELRCDPISGHTALYWYRQSLGQGLEFLIYFQGNSAPDKSGLPSDRFSAERTGGSVSTLTIQRTQQEDSAVYLCASSTDSYSIYNSPLHFGNGTRLTVT.

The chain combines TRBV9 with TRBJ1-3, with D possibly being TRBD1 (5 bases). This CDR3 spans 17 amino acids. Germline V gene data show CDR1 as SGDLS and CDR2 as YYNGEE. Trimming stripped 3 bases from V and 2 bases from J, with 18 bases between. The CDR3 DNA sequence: TGTGCCAGCAGCGGAATCGTTCAGGGTTGGGCTGGAAACACCATATATTTT. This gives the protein CASSGIVQGWAGNTIYF.

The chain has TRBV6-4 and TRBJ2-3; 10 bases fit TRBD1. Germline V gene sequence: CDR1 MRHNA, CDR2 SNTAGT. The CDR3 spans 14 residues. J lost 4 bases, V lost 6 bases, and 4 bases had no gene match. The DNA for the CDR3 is TGTGCCAGCAGCCCGGACAGGGGGGCAGATACGCAGTATTTT. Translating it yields CASSPDRGADTQYF.

This CDR3 is CASSPGPEAGANVLTF. For the CDR3, the DNA is TGTGCCAGCTCCCCCGGTCCGGAGGCAGGGGCCAACGTCCTGACTTTC. The chain carries TRBV18 and TRBJ2-6; D might be TRBD2 (5 bases). CDR1 and CDR2 from the germline V gene are KGHSH and LQKENI. This CDR3 is 16 amino acids long. The germline V and J ends were trimmed by 6 bases and 4 bases, with 16 bases remaining between them.

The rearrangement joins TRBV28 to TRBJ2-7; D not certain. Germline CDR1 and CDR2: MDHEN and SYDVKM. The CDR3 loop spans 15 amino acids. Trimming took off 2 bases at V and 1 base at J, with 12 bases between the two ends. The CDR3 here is CASSLPTLQSYEQYF. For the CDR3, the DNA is TGTGCCAGCAGTTTACCAACTCTTCAATCCTACGAGCAGTACTTC.

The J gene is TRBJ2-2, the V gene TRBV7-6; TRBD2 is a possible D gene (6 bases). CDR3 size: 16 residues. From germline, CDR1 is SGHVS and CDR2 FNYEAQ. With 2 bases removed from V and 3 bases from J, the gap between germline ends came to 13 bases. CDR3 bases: TGTGCCAGCAGCTTATATACTAGCAGTGACACCGGGGAGCTGTTTTTT. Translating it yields CASSLYTSSDTGELFF.

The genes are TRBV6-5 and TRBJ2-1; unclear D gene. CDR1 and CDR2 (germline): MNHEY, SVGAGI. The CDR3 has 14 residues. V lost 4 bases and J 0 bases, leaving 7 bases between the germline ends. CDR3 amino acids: CASSSSSSYNEQFF. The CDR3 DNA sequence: TGTGCCAGCAGTTCCTCTAGCTCCTACAATGAGCAGTTCTTC.

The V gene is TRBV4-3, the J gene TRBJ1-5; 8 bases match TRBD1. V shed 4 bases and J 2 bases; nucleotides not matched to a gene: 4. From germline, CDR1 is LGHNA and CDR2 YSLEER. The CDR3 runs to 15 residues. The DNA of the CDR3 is TGCGCCAGCAGCCCTGGACAGGGAGGCAATCAGCCCCAGCATTTT. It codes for CASSPGQGGNQPQHF.

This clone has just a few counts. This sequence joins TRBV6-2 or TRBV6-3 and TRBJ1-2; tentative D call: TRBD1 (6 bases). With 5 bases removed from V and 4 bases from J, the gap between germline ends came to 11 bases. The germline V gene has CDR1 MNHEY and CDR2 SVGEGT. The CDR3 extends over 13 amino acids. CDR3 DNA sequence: TGTGCCAGCAGTGCGACAGGAGGCTATGGCTACACCTTC. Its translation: CASSATGGYGYTF.

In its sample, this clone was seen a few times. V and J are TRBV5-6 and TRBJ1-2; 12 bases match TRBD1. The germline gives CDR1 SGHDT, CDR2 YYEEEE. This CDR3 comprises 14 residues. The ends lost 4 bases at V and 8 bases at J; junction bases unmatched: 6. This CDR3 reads CASSQGQGAGGYTF. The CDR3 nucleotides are TGTGCCAGCAGCCAGGGACAGGGGGCGGGAGGCTACACCTTC.

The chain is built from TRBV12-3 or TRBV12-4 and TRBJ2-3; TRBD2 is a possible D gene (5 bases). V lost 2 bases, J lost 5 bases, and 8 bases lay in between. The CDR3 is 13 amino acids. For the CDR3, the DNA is TGTGCCAGCAGTTTAAGAGGGAAAGATACGCAGTATTTT. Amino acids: CASSLRGKDTQYF.

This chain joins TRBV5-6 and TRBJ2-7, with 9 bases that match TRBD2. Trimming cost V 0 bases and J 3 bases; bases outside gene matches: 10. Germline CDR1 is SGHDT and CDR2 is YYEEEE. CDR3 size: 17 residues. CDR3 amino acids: CASSLDGAAGGIYEQYF. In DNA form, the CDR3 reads TGTGCCAGCAGCTTGGATGGGGCAGCGGGAGGAATCTACGAGCAGTACTTC.